This record looks at one T cell receptor (beta chain) sequence and its context. This CDR3 contains 17 residues. The germline V gene has CDR1 MDHEN and CDR2 SYDVKM. With 2 bases removed from V and 0 bases from J, the gap between germline ends came to 14 bases. Generated by immunoSEQ multiplex PCR, the TCRdb table keeps only in-frame clones and is missing some. The table records around 80,000 clones, roughly nine tenths of them present only once. This specimen belongs to a study of PD-L1 blockade in urothelial cancer. Specimen: PBMCs, collected around atezolizumab (anti-PD-L1) treatment. The sequence derives from a woman aged 65 to 85 with urothelial cancer. V usage is TRBV28 and J usage is TRBJ1-5; D remains unclear. CDR3 loop: CASSLRQGGDSNQPQHF. CDR3 coding DNA: TGTGCCAGCAGTTTACGGCAAGGCGGGGATAGCAATCAGCCCCAGCATTTT.